The entry below gives a single T cell receptor (beta chain) sequence along with its context. Other nucleotide sequences from this sample produce the same CDR3. Germline V gene data show CDR1 as MNHEY and CDR2 as SVGAGI. Trimming removed 0 bases at V and 2 bases at J, with 4 bases between. CDR3 size: 13 residues. Sequencing was at deep level. The data were produced by immunoSEQ multiplex PCR, yet TCRdb's version contains in-frame clones alone and is incomplete. Of about 2,100,000 clones detected, about 93% appear once; the ten largest clones hold approximately 1.7%. The naive CD8 population came from CD45RO-negative cells selected for CCR7, without terminally differentiated effector memory CD45RA+ cells. The entry originates in a study of shared clonotypes between healthy human individuals.

This TCR was recovered from a man younger than 35 in good health. Some clones in this sample may be carry-over from other donors' samples. The sequencing input was naive CD8+ T cells from PBMCs. The chain has TRBV6-5 and TRBJ1-2; D remains ambiguous. CDR3 sequence reads: CASSYSENYGYTF. CDR3 nucleotides: TGTGCCAGCAGTTACTCGGAAAACTATGGCTACACCTTC.